The 26 T cell receptor beta chains below all came from one sample that was sequenced in a study of vaccination and CD4 T cells after COVID-19. The treatment: roughly 10-day PBMC culture with coronavirus spike peptide pools or control peptides (ViraFEST assay). These receptors have no identified antigens. The assay that was used to sequence DNA from cultured CD4+ T cells was the Oncomine TCR Beta short-read assay. Each CDR3 protein is one row after TCRdb ran MiXCR on the PCR reads. This table has about 10,000 distinct CDR3 sequences, 30% appearing once. The sample here was CD4+ T cells from blood, cultured in vitro, taken after SARS-CoV-2 vaccination. Receptors were obtained from a human donor who had recovered from COVID-19.

V and J are TRBV7-9 and TRBJ1-2; 9 nucleotides agree with TRBD1. After removal of 0 bases from V and 7 bases from J, the junction contained 6 bases not matched to a gene. The CDR3 is 15 amino acids. CDR1 is SEHNR, CDR2 FQNEAQ, per germline (reference sequence). DNA for the CDR3: TGTGCCAGCAGCTTAGCTACAGGGGGCACGGCTGGCTACACCTTC. It encodes CASSLATGGTAGYTF.

This clonotype was picked up a small number of times. CDR3 bases: TGCAGCGTTCAAGGAAACGGCGAGCAGTACTTC. Its protein product is CSVQGNGEQYF. This sequence joins TRBV29-1 and TRBJ2-7, with unresolved D. The V gene lost 5 bases and the J gene lost 6 bases, with 11 bases spanning the gap. The CDR3 is 11 amino acids. Germline loops: CDR1 SQVTM, CDR2 ANQGSEA.

The V gene is TRBV20-1, the J gene TRBJ2-5; D may match TRBD1 or TRBD2 (6 bases each). The V end was cut by 1 base, the J end by 4 bases, with 13 bases between. CDR3 size: 14 residues. Germline V CDR1 and CDR2: DFQATT, SNEGSKA (reference sequence). Here the CDR3 DNA reads TGCAGTGCTAGAGTTGGAGGGGGACGAGAGACCCAGTACTTC. It is translated as CSARVGGGRETQYF.

Sample share makes this clonotype large. The gene calls are TRBV7-8 and TRBJ2-4; 9 bases align to TRBD1. The V gene end was trimmed by 7 bases and the J gene end by 4 bases; junction bases not matched to a gene: 5. This CDR3 has 14 residues. Germline lookup yields CDR1 SGHVS and CDR2 FQNEAQ. CDR3 DNA sequence: TGTGCCAGCATCCCGGGACAGGGTAAAAACATTCAGTACTTC. Translating it yields CASIPGQGKNIQYF.

The chain recombines TRBV7-8 with TRBJ2-6, with D possibly being TRBD1 or TRBD2 (5 bases each). The ends were cut back, 4 bases at V and 0 bases at J, with 16 bases in the middle. The CDR3 consists of 18 residues. In germline, CDR1 is SGHVS, CDR2 FQNEAQ. This CDR3 is CASSYYRDLSSGANVLTF. The CDR3 DNA sequence: TGTGCCAGCAGCTACTACCGGGACCTAAGCTCTGGGGCCAACGTCCTGACTTTC.

J is TRBJ2-7 and V is TRBV7-8; 13 nucleotides align to TRBD2. Trimming at V came to 2 bases and at J to 4 bases, leaving 5 bases not matched to a gene. The CDR3 spans 16 residues. Germline V lookup: CDR1 SGHVS, CDR2 FQNEAQ. This chain's CDR3 is CASSLRGTSGIYEQYF. In nucleotides, the CDR3 is TGTGCCAGCAGCTTAAGGGGGACTAGCGGGATTTACGAGCAGTACTTC.

The chain recombines TRBV7-2 with TRBJ1-3, with 7 nucleotides matching TRBD1. The CDR3 covers 16 residues. Germline V gives CDR1 SGHTA, CDR2 FQGNSA. Germline trimming cut 2 bases from V and 2 bases from J; bases unmatched to any gene: 6. The CDR3 nucleotides read TGTGCCAGCAGCTTAATTAGGGGGCTGGCTGGAAACACCATATATTTT. This encodes CASSLIRGLAGNTIYF.

The chain combines TRBV7-9 with TRBJ2-1, with a tentative D call TRBD1 (6 bases). Germline V lookup: CDR1 SEHNR, CDR2 FQNEAQ (reference sequence). The V end was cut by 6 bases, the J end by 8 bases, with 23 bases between. The CDR3 covers 16 residues. The CDR3 protein is CASSLMDRMGADEQFF. Here the CDR3 DNA reads TGTGCCAGCAGTTTAATGGACCGGATGGGGGCTGATGAGCAGTTCTTC.

This clonotype was counted a few times. The genes are TRBV6-2 or TRBV6-3 and TRBJ2-3, with D uncertain. The CDR3 contains 14 residues. Germline-derived CDR1 and CDR2 are MNHEY and SVGEGT. Trimming removed 1 base at V and 6 bases at J, with 11 bases between. CDR3 protein: CASSYFLTTDTQYF. CDR3 in DNA: TGTGCCAGCAGTTACTTTCTCACGACGGATACGCAGTATTTT.

This clonotype was detected only a few times. The rearrangement links TRBV7-6 to TRBJ2-3; D remains ambiguous. The CDR3 spans 12 residues. Between the trimmed V and J ends, which lost 4 bases and 1 base, there was a span of 3 bases. Germline V gene data show CDR1 as SGHVS and CDR2 as FNYEAQ. The CDR3, as DNA: TGTGCCAGCAGCTCCCGCACAGATACGCAGTATTTT. This sequence encodes CASSSRTDTQYF.

The chain combines TRBV5-1 with TRBJ2-3; 7 nucleotides match TRBD2. V lost 1 base, J lost 2 bases, and 7 bases stayed unmatched. Germline V gene data show CDR1 as SGHRS and CDR2 as YFSETQ. CDR3 size: 16 residues. Here the CDR3 reads CASSLSVGTNTDTQYF. The CDR3 region has the DNA TGCGCCAGCAGCTTGTCTGTAGGGACTAACACAGATACGCAGTATTTT.

This clonotype has a handful of counts. This chain joins TRBV10-3 and TRBJ2-5, with D perhaps matching TRBD1 (6 bases). Per germline, CDR1 ENHRY and CDR2 SYGVKD. The CDR3 extends over 14 amino acids. The V gene lost 4 bases and the J gene lost 3 bases, with 12 bases spanning the gap. In nucleotides, the CDR3 is TGTGCCATCAGTGGGGGACACAGAGAAGAGACCCAGTACTTC. Translation: CAISGGHREETQYF.

This clonotype turned up a few times. The chain uses TRBV20-1 and TRBJ2-7, with D hard to call. The CDR3 spans 15 residues. Between the trimmed V and J ends, which lost 4 bases and 2 bases, there was a span of 18 bases. The germline V gene encodes CDR1 DFQATT and CDR2 SNEGSKA (reference sequence). The CDR3 sequence: CSATLRKTTTYEQYF. For the CDR3, the DNA is TGCAGTGCTACTCTAAGGAAGACAACCACCTACGAGCAGTACTTC.

In this sample, this clonotype turned up a few times. The chain has TRBV20-1 and TRBJ2-3, with 9 nucleotides matching TRBD1. In germline, CDR1 is DFQATT, CDR2 SNEGSKA (reference sequence). The CDR3 contains 14 residues. J was trimmed by 3 bases and V by 6 bases; bases with no gene match: 7. The CDR3 sequence is CSAPRQGGTDTQYF. CDR3 nucleotide sequence: TGCAGTGCGCCCCGACAGGGGGGGACAGATACGCAGTATTTT.

V gene TRBV27 combines with J gene TRBJ2-5; 9 nucleotides line up with TRBD2. Germline CDR1 and CDR2: MNHEY and SMNVEV (reference sequence). The CDR3 runs to 17 residues. Germline trimming cut 6 bases from V and 5 bases from J; bases unmatched to any gene: 16. The CDR3 here is CASRPPGSGSRQETQYF. The CDR3 DNA reads as TGTGCCAGCAGGCCCCCGGGTAGCGGGAGTCGGCAGGAGACCCAGTACTTC.

This clonotype has a handful of counts. V is TRBV20-1 and J is TRBJ1-6; the match to TRBD1 covers 7 bases. Per germline, CDR1 DFQATT and CDR2 SNEGSKA (reference sequence). J lost 9 bases, V lost 6 bases, and 11 bases had no gene match. This CDR3 has 14 amino acids. This chain's CDR3 is CSAKTDRSSSPLHF. CDR3 nucleotides: TGCAGTGCAAAGACGGACAGGAGTTCTTCACCCCTCCACTTT.

This sequence joins TRBV29-1 and TRBJ1-1; 8 bases are shared with TRBD1. V gave up 8 bases and J gave up 3 bases; unmatched junction bases: 8. From germline, CDR1 is SQVTM and CDR2 ANQGSEA. The CDR3 loop spans 13 amino acids. In DNA, the CDR3 is TGCAGCACACGGACAGGGCGGGACACTGAAGCTTTCTTT. This encodes CSTRTGRDTEAFF.

This clonotype appeared a single time. This sequence joins TRBV29-1 and TRBJ1-1, with D possibly matching TRBD1 (5 bases). This CDR3 is 14 amino acids long. V gave up 6 bases and J gave up 0 bases, with 14 bases separating them. Looked up from germline, CDR1 is SQVTM and CDR2 is ANQGSEA. CDR3 region: CSVRQGNVNTEAFF. CDR3 in DNA: TGCAGCGTCCGCCAGGGAAACGTGAACACTGAAGCTTTCTTT.

This clonotype turned up a few times. The chain combines TRBV6-5 with TRBJ1-2; 9 bases agree with TRBD1. Per germline, CDR1 MNHEY and CDR2 SVGAGI. The CDR3 runs 15 residues. With 0 bases clipped from V and 4 bases from J, the junction kept 3 bases outside the gene matches. The CDR3 region is CASSYSGQGSYGYTF. CDR3 coding DNA: TGTGCCAGCAGTTACTCGGGACAGGGAAGCTATGGCTACACCTTC.

This clonotype was observed a few times. J is TRBJ1-5 and V is TRBV6-1, with 7 bases matching TRBD1. The CDR3 spans 13 residues. Per germline, CDR1 MNHNS and CDR2 SASEGT. Trimming cost V 9 bases and J 4 bases; bases outside gene matches: 6. CDR3 protein: CASQQGQNQPQHF. The CDR3 DNA sequence: TGTGCCAGTCAACAGGGACAGAATCAGCCCCAGCATTTT.

This clonotype is large within its sample. This chain joins TRBV6-5 and TRBJ1-2; D gene uncertain. The CDR3 spans 14 residues. The V gene's germline CDR1 is MNHEY and CDR2 SVGAGI. Trimming stripped 4 bases from V and 6 bases from J, with 15 bases between. The CDR3 loop is CASSSPGLRHGYTF. As DNA, the CDR3 is TGTGCCAGCAGTTCTCCGGGCCTAAGACATGGCTACACCTTC.

In this sample, this clonotype turned up a few times. The chain recombines TRBV6-5 with TRBJ2-7; D is possibly TRBD2 (6 bases). V lost 0 bases to trimming and J lost 3 bases, with 9 bases between them. The CDR3 is made up of 14 amino acids. Germline V gene data show CDR1 as MNHEY and CDR2 as SVGAGI. CDR3 loop: CASSYSTGDYEQYF. The CDR3 nucleotides are TGTGCCAGCAGTTACTCTACGGGGGACTACGAGCAGTACTTC.

The sample holds a few counts of this clonotype. The chain joins TRBV7-2 to TRBJ2-3; 8 nucleotides align to TRBD1. CDR3 length: 16 amino acids. CDR1 and CDR2 (germline): SGHTA, FQGNSA. V lost 5 bases to trimming and J lost 4 bases; unmatched junction nucleotides: 11. The CDR3 is CASSPRGQGAPDTQYF. The CDR3 DNA is TGTGCCAGCAGCCCGCGGGGTCAGGGGGCCCCAGATACGCAGTATTTT.

The table lists this clonotype with a few counts. The chain combines TRBV7-3 with TRBJ2-1; 7 positions agree with TRBD2. The junction had 6 bases not matched to a gene; V was cut back by 1 base and J by 6 bases. CDR1 and CDR2 from the germline V gene are SGHTA and FQGTGA. The length of the CDR3 is 15 residues. CDR3 residues: CASSLMAGVGNEQFF. The CDR3, as DNA: TGTGCCAGCAGCTTAATGGCGGGAGTGGGCAATGAGCAGTTCTTC.

V gene TRBV19 combines with J gene TRBJ2-7; a possible D gene is TRBD2 (6 bases). CDR1 and CDR2 (germline): LNHDA, SQIVND (reference sequence). V was cut by 7 bases and J by 1 base, with 20 bases left in between. CDR3 length: 16 amino acids. CDR3: CASMAYGGQNSYEQYF. As DNA, the CDR3 is TGTGCCAGTATGGCGTACGGAGGGCAGAATTCCTACGAGCAGTACTTC.

This clonotype was detected a few times. J is TRBJ1-5 and V is TRBV27; D perhaps matches TRBD1 (5 bases). The germline V and J ends were trimmed by 5 bases and 1 base, with 15 bases remaining between them. The CDR3 has 16 residues. Per the germline V gene, CDR1 is MNHEY and CDR2 is SMNVEV (reference sequence). CDR3: CASSRTTALSNQPQHF. CDR3 nucleotide sequence: TGTGCCAGCAGTCGAACGACAGCCCTGAGCAATCAGCCCCAGCATTTT.